The 8 T cell receptor beta chains below come from one sample, sequenced in a study of blood T cell repertoires in COVID-19. Method: immunoSEQ multiplex PCR; TCRdb's copy keeps in-frame clones and lacks some. This sample yields roughly 180,000 clones, of which more than 65% are seen a single time; 8.1% belongs to the top ten. Sequencing was done on a sample of peripheral blood. These receptors were taken from a woman aged 55-70 years with COVID-19, enrolled during active disease.

The rearrangement uses TRBV18 and TRBJ2-3; D is perhaps TRBD2 (6 bases). The CDR3 loop spans 15 amino acids. The germline V gene has CDR1 KGHSH and CDR2 LQKENI. Trimming removed 6 bases at V and 0 bases at J, with 13 bases between. The CDR3 loop reads CASSPTRLSTDTQYF. In DNA form, the CDR3 reads TGTGCCAGCTCGCCGACTAGGTTAAGCACAGATACGCAGTATTTT.

The chain uses TRBV19 and TRBJ1-6; TRBD1 agrees at 7 bases. Trimming at V came to 4 bases and at J to 7 bases, leaving 4 bases not matched to a gene. This CDR3 has 14 residues. CDR1 and CDR2 from the germline V gene are LNHDA and SQIVND (reference sequence). As DNA, the CDR3 is TGTGCCAGTAGTAGGGACAGACCGAATTCACCCCTCCACTTT. Translating gives CASSRDRPNSPLHF.

V is TRBV9 and J is TRBJ2-7, with 10 bases that match TRBD2. Per the germline V gene, CDR1 is SGDLS and CDR2 is YYNGEE. The CDR3 has 21 residues. V lost 4 bases and J lost 2; bases outside the gene matches: 24. The CDR3 coding sequence is TGTGCCAGCAGCCGTAGGGACCTCGGCAGCCTAAAAGCGGGAGGGCCCTACGAGCAGTACTTC. It is translated as CASSRRDLGSLKAGGPYEQYF.

CDR3 nucleotide sequence: TGTGCCAGCAGCTTGCCGGGGACAGACGGCTACACCTTC. This gives the protein CASSLPGTDGYTF. This chain uses TRBV5-6 with TRBJ1-2; 7 bases agree with TRBD1. Germline V lookup: CDR1 SGHDT, CDR2 YYEEEE. This CDR3 is 13 amino acids long. V gave up 1 base and J gave up 8 bases; unmatched junction bases: 5. Together with reference TRBV5-6 and TRBJ1-2, the CDR3 gives the full variable domain: DAGVTQSPTHLIKTRGQQVTLRCSPKSGHDTVSWYQQALGQGPQFIFQYYEEEERQRGNFPDRFSGHQFPNYSSELNVNALLLGDSALYLCASSLPGTDGYTFGSGTRLTVV.

This clone was seen more than once but under ten times. This chain connects TRBV5-1 to TRBJ2-1, with D maybe TRBD2 (5 bases). V was pared by 4 bases and J by 5 bases, with 13 bases between. The germline V gene has CDR1 SGHRS and CDR2 YFSETQ. The CDR3 consists of 14 residues. CDR3 in amino acids: CASSTTRNHNEQFF. The CDR3 nucleotides read TGCGCCAGCAGCACTACTAGGAACCACAATGAGCAGTTCTTC.

The chain combines TRBV6-5 with TRBJ1-4, with D maybe TRBD1 (6 bases). CDR3 length: 15 residues. Germline CDR1 reads MNHEY; CDR2 reads SVGAGI. V was cut by 4 bases and J by 7 bases, with 16 bases left in between. For the CDR3, the DNA is TGTGCCAGCAGTTTCCAAAGGGACACAGGTGAAAAACTGTTTTTT. This encodes CASSFQRDTGEKLFF.

The chain couples TRBV6-5 to TRBJ2-7, with a tentative D call TRBD1 (6 bases). The CDR3 runs to 14 residues. Germline assignment: CDR1 MNHEY and CDR2 SVGAGI. V shed 6 bases and J shed 2 bases, with 14 bases lying between them. The CDR3 DNA reads TGTGCCAGCAGCGGGACACCCTTTACCTACGAGCAGTACGTC. This gives the protein CASSGTPFTYEQYV.

The CDR3 loop is CAATRDGNQPQHF. The CDR3, as DNA: TGTGCCGCCACCAGGGATGGCAATCAGCCCCAGCATTTT. The rearrangement uses TRBV6-5 and TRBJ1-5; possible D gene TRBD1, 5 bases. The CDR3 runs to 13 residues. Per the germline V gene, CDR1 is MNHEY and CDR2 is SVGAGI. V lost 11 bases to trimming and J lost 2 bases, with 13 bases between them.